This T cell receptor beta chain was captured by sequencing in a study of blood T cell repertoires in COVID-19. TCRdb's copy holds only in-frame clones and misses some; the assay was immunoSEQ multiplex PCR. The data contain under 300,000 clones, roughly 85% of them singletons. This CDR3 is built from 16 residues. Germline CDR1 is MNHEY and CDR2 is SVGEGT. The V segment lost 0 bases and the J segment 4 bases; nucleotides outside the gene matches: 5. J is TRBJ2-7 and V is TRBV6-2 or TRBV6-3; 11 nucleotides align to TRBD2. This TCR was recovered from a woman between 18 and 29 years old with acute or convalescent COVID-19. The sample consisted of peripheral blood. The CDR3 sequence is CASSYSTSGSKYEQYF. CDR3 coding DNA: TGTGCCAGCAGTTACTCCACTAGCGGGAGTAAGTACGAGCAGTACTTC.